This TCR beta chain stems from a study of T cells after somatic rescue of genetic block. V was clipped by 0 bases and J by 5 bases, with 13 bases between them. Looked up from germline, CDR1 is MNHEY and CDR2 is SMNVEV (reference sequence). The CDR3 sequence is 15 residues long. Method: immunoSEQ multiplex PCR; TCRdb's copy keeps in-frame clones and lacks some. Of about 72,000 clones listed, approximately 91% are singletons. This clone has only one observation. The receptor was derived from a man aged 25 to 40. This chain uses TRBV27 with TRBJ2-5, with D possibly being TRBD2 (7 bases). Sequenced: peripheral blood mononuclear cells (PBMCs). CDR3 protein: CASSLSRGGRETQYF. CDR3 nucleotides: TGTGCCAGCAGTTTATCGAGGGGGGGTAGGGAGACCCAGTACTTC.